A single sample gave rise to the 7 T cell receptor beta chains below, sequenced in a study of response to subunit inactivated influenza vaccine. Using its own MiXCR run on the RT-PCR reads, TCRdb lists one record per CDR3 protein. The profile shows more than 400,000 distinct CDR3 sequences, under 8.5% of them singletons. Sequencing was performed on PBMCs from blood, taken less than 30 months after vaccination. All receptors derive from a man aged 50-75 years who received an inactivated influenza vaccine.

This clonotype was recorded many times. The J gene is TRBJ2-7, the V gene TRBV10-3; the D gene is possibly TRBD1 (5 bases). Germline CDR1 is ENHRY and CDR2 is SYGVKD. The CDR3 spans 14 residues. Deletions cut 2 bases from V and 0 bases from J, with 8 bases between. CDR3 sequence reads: CAISEPDTSYEQYF. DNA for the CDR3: TGTGCCATCAGTGAGCCGGACACCTCCTACGAGCAGTACTTC.

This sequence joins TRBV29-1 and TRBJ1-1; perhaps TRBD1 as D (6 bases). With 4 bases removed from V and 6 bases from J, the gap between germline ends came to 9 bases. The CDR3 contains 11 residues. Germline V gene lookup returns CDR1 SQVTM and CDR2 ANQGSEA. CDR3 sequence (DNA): TGCAGCGTTGCCAGGGGCTCTGAAGCTTTCTTT. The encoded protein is CSVARGSEAFF.

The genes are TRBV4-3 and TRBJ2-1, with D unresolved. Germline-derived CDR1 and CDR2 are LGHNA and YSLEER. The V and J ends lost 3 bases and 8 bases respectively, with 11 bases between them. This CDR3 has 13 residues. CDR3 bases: TGCGCCAGCAGCCATGCCCTTGGGGATGAGCAGTTCTTC. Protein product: CASSHALGDEQFF.

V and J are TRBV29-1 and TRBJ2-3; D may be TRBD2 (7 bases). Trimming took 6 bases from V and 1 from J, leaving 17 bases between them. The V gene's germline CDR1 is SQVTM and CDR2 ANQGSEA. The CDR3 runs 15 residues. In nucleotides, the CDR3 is TGCAGCGTCAAAGGGGGGGTTTTTGGCACAGATACGCAGTATTTT. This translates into CSVKGGVFGTDTQYF.

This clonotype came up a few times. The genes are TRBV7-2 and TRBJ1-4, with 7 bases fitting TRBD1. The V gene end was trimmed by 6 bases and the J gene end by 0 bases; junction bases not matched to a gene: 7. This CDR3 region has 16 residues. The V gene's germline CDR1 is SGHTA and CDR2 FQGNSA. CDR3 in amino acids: CASSWTGTATNEKLFF. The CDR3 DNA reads TGTGCCAGCAGTTGGACCGGGACAGCAACTAATGAAAAACTGTTTTTT. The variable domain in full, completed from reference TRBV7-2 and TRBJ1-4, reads GAGVSQSPSNKVTEKGKDVELRCDPISGHTALYWYRQSLGQGLEFLIYFQGNSAPDKSGLPSDRFSAERTGGSVSTLTIQRTQQEDSAVYLCASSWTGTATNEKLFFGSGTQLSVL.

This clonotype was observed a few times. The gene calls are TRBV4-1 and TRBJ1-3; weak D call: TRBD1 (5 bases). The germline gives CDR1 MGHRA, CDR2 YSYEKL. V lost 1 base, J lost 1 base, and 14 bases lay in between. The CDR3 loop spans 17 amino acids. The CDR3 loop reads CASSQGTVRTSGNTIYF. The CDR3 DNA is TGCGCCAGCAGCCAAGGAACAGTAAGGACATCTGGAAACACCATATATTTT.

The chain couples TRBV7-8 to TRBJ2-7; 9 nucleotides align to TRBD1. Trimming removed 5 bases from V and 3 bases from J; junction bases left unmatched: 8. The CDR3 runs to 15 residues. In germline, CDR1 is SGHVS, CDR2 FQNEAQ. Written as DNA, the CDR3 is TGTGCCAGCAGCAGGCGGACAGGGGCAGGCTACGAGCAGTACTTC. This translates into CASSRRTGAGYEQYF.